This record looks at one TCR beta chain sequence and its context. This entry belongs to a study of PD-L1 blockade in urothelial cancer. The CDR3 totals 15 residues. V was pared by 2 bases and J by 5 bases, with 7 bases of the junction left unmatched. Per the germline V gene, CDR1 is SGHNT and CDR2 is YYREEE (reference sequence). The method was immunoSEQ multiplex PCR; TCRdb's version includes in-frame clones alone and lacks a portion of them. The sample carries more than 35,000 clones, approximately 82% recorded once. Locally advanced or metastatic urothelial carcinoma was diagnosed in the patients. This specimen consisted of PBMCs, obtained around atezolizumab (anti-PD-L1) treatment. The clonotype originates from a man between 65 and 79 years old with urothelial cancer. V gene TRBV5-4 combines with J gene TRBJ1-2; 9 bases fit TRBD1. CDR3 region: CASSLPQQGAYGYTF. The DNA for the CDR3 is TGTGCCAGCAGCTTACCTCAACAGGGGGCATATGGCTACACCTTC. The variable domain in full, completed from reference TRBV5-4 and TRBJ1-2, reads ETGVTQSPTHLIKTRGQQVTLRCSSQSGHNTVSWYQQALGQGPQFIFQYYREEENGRGNFPPRFSGLQFPNYSSELNVNALELDDSALYLCASSLPQQGAYGYTFGSGTRLTVV.